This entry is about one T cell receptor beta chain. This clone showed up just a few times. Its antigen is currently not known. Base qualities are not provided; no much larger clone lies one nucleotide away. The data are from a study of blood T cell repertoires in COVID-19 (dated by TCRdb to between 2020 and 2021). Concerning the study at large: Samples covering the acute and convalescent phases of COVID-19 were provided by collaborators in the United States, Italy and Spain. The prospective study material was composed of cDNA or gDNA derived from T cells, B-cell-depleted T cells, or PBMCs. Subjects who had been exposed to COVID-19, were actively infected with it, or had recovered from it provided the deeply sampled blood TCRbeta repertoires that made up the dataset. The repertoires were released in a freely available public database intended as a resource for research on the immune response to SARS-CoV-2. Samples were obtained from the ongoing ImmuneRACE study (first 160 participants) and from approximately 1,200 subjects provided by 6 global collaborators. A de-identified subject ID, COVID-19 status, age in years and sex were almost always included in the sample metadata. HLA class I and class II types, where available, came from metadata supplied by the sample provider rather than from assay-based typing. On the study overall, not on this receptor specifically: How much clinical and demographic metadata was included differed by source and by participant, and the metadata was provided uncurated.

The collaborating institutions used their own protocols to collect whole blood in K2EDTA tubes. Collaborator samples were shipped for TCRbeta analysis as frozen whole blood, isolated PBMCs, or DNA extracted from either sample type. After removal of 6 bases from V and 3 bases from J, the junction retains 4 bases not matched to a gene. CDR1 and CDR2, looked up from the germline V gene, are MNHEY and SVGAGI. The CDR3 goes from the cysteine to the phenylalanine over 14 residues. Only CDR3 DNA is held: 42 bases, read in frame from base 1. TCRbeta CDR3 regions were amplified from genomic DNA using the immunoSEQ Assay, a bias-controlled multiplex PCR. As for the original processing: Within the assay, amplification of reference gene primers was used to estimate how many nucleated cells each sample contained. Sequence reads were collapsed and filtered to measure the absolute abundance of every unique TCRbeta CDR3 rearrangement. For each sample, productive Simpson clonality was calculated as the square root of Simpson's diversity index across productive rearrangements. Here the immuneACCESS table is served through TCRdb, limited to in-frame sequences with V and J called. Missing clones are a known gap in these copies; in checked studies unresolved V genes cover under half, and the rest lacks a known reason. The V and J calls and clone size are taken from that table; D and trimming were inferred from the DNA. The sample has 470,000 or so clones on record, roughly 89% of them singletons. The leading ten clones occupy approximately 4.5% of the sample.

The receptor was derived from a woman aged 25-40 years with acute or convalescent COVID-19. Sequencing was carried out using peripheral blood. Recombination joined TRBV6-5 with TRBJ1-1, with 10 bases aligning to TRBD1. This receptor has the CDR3 CASSPDRGDTEAFF. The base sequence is TGTGCCAGCAGCCCGGACAGGGGGGACACTGAAGCTTTCTTT.